Here is one T cell receptor (beta chain) with its context. There are 15 residues in the CDR3. The V end lost 0 bases, the J end lost 0 bases, and 8 bases lay between the germline ends. Looked up from germline, CDR1 is LGHDT and CDR2 is YNNKEL (reference sequence). The sample belongs to a study of blood T cell repertoires in COVID-19. Study overall: From T cells, B-cell-depleted T cells, or PBMCs came the material, which was cDNA or gDNA.

Authors' processing steps: Researchers report that nucleated cell counts were estimated from reference gene primer amplification. TCRdb keeps only in-frame clones here, not all; method: immunoSEQ multiplex PCR. That table is the source of V, J and clone size, and D and trimming were worked out from the DNA. The sample shows about 350,000 clones, roughly 87% of them seen only once. This chain connects TRBV3-1 (or the pseudogene TRBV3-2) to TRBJ1-1; no clear D. This clonotype was sampled from a woman in her 30s who had recovered from COVID-19. Sequences were obtained from PBMCs or T cells enriched from blood (not recorded which). CDR3 coding DNA: TGTGCCAGCAGCCAAGATTTTAGCATGAACACTGAAGCTTTCTTT. Protein product: CASSQDFSMNTEAFF.